A selection of T cell receptor beta chains follows, all from one sample in a study of T-cell memory formation after mild COVID-19. From the 5' RACE reads, TCRdb called clonotypes with MiXCR, one entry per CDR3 protein. The data hold 170,000 or so distinct CDR3 sequences, with roughly 28% observed a single time. The source material was PBMCs or a T cell subset sorted from them (not recorded which). The receptors originated from an adult woman who had mild COVID-19 (a few samples of this study predate the infection). Cell type and time point are not known. The CDR3 runs from the conserved cysteine through the conserved F or W. The order of the fields is CDR3 DNA, CDR3 protein, V gene, D gene, clone size, J gene. D genes are given only for firm matches. Only part of the rows carry a size: once, few, many, or a class if the clone is expanded.

TGTGCCAGCAGTGAAGGTTGGAATCAGCCCCAGCATTTT | CASSEGWNQPQHF | TRBV6-1 | . | . | TRBJ1-5
TGTGCCAGCAGTTTGACGAGCTCTGGAAACACCATATATTTT | CASSLTSSGNTIYF | TRBV12-3/TRBV12-4 | . | few | TRBJ1-3
TGTGCCAGCAGCCCCACAGGGCTTACGGCTTTCTTT | CASSPTGLTAFF | TRBV7-2 | . | . | TRBJ1-1
TGTGCCAGCAGTTGGGGGACACCCGACTTACAAGAGACCCAGTACTTC | CASSWGTPDLQETQYF | TRBV12-3/TRBV12-4 | . | few | TRBJ2-5
TGTGCCAGCAGCGTAGGAGACACGGACGAGCAGTACTTC | CASSVGDTDEQYF | TRBV9 | . | . | TRBJ2-7
TGCGCCAGCAGCCCTAGACTAGTGGCAGATACGCAGTATTTT | CASSPRLVADTQYF | TRBV5-1 | . | . | TRBJ2-3
TGTGCCACCGACGGGGGTACAGATACGCAGTATTTT | CATDGGTDTQYF | TRBV3-1 | . | . | TRBJ2-3
TGCGCCAGCAGCTTGACAGGGGGAGGCAATGAGCAGTTCTTC | CASSLTGGGNEQFF | TRBV5-1 | TRBD1 | few | TRBJ2-1
TGTGCCAGCAGCAGAAGACTAGCGGGAACATTGGATACGCAGTATTTT | CASSRRLAGTLDTQYF | TRBV7-2 | TRBD2 | . | TRBJ2-3
TGTGCCATCAGTGAGTTGTGGCGGGGGGACTCCTACGAGCAGTACTTC | CAISELWRGDSYEQYF | TRBV10-3 | TRBD2 | . | TRBJ2-7
TGTGCCAGCAGCCCCAGGACAGGGGGCTACAACGAGCAGTACTTC | CASSPRTGGYNEQYF | TRBV7-9 | TRBD1 | . | TRBJ2-7
TGTGCCAGCAGCTTAGAAGCCCAACCAGATACGCAGTATTTT | CASSLEAQPDTQYF | TRBV7-8 | . | few | TRBJ2-3
TGCGCCAGCAGCCCTCATGAGGGATCCCCCGGGGAGCTGTTTTTT | CASSPHEGSPGELFF | TRBV4-3 | . | . | TRBJ2-2
TGCAGTGCTACGACTAGCGGGAGCTCCTACGAGCAGTACTTC | CSATTSGSSYEQYF | TRBV20-1 | TRBD2 | . | TRBJ2-7
TGTGCCAGCAGCCCCTGGACGGGTGAAGCTTTCTTT | CASSPWTGEAFF | TRBV7-8 | . | few | TRBJ1-1
TGTGCCAGCAGCCACCTAGGGGGGGGTGGCTATGGCTACACCTTC | CASSHLGGGGYGYTF | TRBV4-2 | . | many | TRBJ1-2
TGTGCCAGCAGCTTGGCGACAGCGGGAGGCGCCTACGAGCAGTACTTC | CASSLATAGGAYEQYF | TRBV5-4 | TRBD2 | once | TRBJ2-7
TGTGCCAGCAGCGAGATGGGCGGGTTCTCCTACGAGCAGTACTTC | CASSEMGGFSYEQYF | TRBV7-9 | . | few | TRBJ2-7
TGCAGCGTTGAAAGTACTGAAGCTTTCTTT | CSVESTEAFF | TRBV29-1 | . | . | TRBJ1-1
TGTGCCAGCAGTTTCGCCGGGACAGGGTCTGGGGCCAACGTCCTGACTTTC | CASSFAGTGSGANVLTF | TRBV27 | TRBD1 | few | TRBJ2-6
TGTGCCAGTAGTATAAGAGAGAACACTGAAGCTTTCTTT | CASSIRENTEAFF | TRBV19 | . | once | TRBJ1-1
TGTGCCACCCGGGGTGTCCGAAAGACTGAAGCTTTCTTT | CATRGVRKTEAFF | TRBV24-1 | . | . | TRBJ1-1